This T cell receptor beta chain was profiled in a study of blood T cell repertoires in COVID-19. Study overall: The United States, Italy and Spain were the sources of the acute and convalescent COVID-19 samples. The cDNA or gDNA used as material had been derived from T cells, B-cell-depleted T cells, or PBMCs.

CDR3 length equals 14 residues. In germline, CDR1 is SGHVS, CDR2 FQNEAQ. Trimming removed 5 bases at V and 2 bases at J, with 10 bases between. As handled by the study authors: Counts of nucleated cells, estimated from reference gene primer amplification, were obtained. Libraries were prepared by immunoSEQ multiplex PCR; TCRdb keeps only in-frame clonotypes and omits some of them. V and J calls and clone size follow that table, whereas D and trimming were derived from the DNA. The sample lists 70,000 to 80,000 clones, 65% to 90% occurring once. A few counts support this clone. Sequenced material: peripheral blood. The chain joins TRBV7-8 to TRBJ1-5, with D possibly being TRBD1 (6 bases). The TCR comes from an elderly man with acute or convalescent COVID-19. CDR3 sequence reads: CASSARQGNQPQHF. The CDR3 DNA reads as TGTGCCAGCAGCGCCCGACAGGGCAATCAGCCCCAGCATTTT.